This T cell receptor (beta chain) was sequenced in a study of blood T cells in healthy people across ages. This clonotype was counted ten times or more. Its specificity is unknown. V dropped 5 bases and J dropped 3 bases, with 14 bases sitting between them. Germline-derived CDR1 and CDR2 are LGHDT and YNNKEL (reference sequence). The CDR3 runs 15 residues. A second about 6 to 12 cycle PCR used barcoded and J-beta primers. Via MiXCR, TCRdb re-called the 5' RACE reads, giving one row per CDR3 protein. The sample includes fewer than 750,000 distinct CDR3 sequences, about 51% of them seen just once. Study conclusions and caveats: A conclusive naive versus antigen-experienced comparison was prevented by the unsorted PBMCs. The long-lived group displayed more naive CD4+ cells, plus higher diversity, than the aged donors did. Unknown donor CMV status possibly confounded expanded clonotype changes.

The sequence was obtained from a woman at least 80 years old in good health. Sample: blood. The chain couples TRBV3-1 to TRBJ2-4; D uncertain. CDR3 sequence: CASSSGHPDKNIQYF. The CDR3 bases are TGTGCCAGCAGCTCCGGCCACCCGGACAAAAACATTCAGTACTTC.